The sample holds a few counts of the clone carrying this T cell receptor beta chain. These data are taken from a study of blood T cell repertoires in COVID-19. Study summary: Some COVID-19 samples were acute and others convalescent; all came from the United States, Italy and Spain. T cells, B-cell-depleted T cells, or PBMCs provided the cDNA or gDNA that served as material.

Germline assignment: CDR1 MNHEY and CDR2 SVGEGT. The V end was cut by 6 bases, the J end by 5 bases, with 8 bases between. This CDR3 has 12 amino acids. The Seattle patients, enrolled during active infection, were followed longitudinally. In the original processing: For nucleated cells, counts were estimated from reference gene primer amplification. TCRdb keeps only in-frame clones here, not all; method: immunoSEQ multiplex PCR. For V, J and clone size, that table is used; D and trimming come from the DNA. The sample carries 150,000 to 200,000 clones, around 84% recorded once. The chain has TRBV6-2 or TRBV6-3 and TRBJ1-5; unclear D gene. This clonotype was sampled from a man aged 55 to 70 with COVID-19, enrolled during active disease. The specimen was peripheral blood. CDR3 protein: CASSGQYQPQHF. The CDR3 nucleotides are TGTGCCAGCAGCGGCCAGTATCAGCCCCAGCATTTT.